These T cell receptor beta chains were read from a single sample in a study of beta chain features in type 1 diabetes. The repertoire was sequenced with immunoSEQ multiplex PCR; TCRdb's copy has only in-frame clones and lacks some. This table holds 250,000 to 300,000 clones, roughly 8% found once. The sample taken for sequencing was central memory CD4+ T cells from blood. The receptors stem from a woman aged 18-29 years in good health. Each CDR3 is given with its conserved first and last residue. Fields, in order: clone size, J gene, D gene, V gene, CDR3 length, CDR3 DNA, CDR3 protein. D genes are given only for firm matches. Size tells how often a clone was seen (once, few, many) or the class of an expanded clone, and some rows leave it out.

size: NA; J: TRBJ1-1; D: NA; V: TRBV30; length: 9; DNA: TGTGCCTGGGTTCATGAAGCTTTCTTT; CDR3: CAWVHEAFF
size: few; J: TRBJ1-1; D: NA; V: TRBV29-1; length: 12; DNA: TGCAGCGTTGCCGATCTTTACACTGAAGCTTTCTTT; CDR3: CSVADLYTEAFF
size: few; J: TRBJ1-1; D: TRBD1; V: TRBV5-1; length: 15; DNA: TGCGCCAGCAGCTTGGATGGAGGACAGGGGGCGACGGCTTTCTTT; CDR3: CASSLDGGQGATAFF
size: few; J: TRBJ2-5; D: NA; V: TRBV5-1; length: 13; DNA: TGCGCCAGCAGCATTGGGGTCGAAGAGACCCAGTACTTC; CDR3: CASSIGVEETQYF
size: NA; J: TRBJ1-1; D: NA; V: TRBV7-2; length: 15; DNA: TGTGCCAGCAGCTCCACCGGGACACTGAACGCTGAAGCTTTCTTT; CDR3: CASSSTGTLNAEAFF
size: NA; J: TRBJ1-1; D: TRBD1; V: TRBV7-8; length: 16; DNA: TGTGCCAGCAGCAGTTGGGGACAGGTCGGTAACACTGAAGCTTTCTTT; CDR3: CASSSWGQVGNTEAFF
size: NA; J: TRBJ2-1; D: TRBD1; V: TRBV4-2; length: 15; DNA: TGTGCCAGCAGCCAAGATGGGACAGGGTTTAATGAGCAGTTCTTC; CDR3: CASSQDGTGFNEQFF
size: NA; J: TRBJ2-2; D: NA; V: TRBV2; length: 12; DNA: TGTGCCAGCACACGGGTCACCGGGGAGCTGTTTTTT; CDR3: CASTRVTGELFF
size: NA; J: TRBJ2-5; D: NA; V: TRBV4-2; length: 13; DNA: TGTGCCAGCAGCTTGTATTCTGCGAAGACCCAGTACTTC; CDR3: CASSLYSAKTQYF
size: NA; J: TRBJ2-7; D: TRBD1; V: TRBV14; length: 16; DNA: TGTGCCAGCAGCCAAGATCGACACAGGGGGCTTTACGAGCAGTACTTC; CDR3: CASSQDRHRGLYEQYF
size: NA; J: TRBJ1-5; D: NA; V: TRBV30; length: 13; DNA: TGTGCCTGGAGTACAGGGCGCAATCAGCCCCAGCATTTT; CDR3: CAWSTGRNQPQHF
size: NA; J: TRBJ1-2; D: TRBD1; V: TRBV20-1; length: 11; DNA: TGCAGTGCATGGACAGGGAATGGCTACACCTTC; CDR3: CSAWTGNGYTF
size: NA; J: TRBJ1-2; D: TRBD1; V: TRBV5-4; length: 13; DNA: TGTGCCAGCAGCCGGACAGGGGAGCCCGGCTACACCTTC; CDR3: CASSRTGEPGYTF
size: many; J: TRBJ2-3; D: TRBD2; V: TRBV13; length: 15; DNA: TGTGCCAGCAGCTCGAGGACTAGCCGCACAGATACGCAGTATTTT; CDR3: CASSSRTSRTDTQYF
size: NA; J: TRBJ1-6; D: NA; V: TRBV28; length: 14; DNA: TGTGCCAGCAGTTTAGCTGAGAGTAATTCACCCCTCCACTTT; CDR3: CASSLAESNSPLHF
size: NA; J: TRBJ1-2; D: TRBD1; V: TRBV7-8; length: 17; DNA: TGTGCCAGCAGCTTAGCGCGTCCGGGACAGGCGAACTATGGCTACACCTTC; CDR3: CASSLARPGQANYGYTF
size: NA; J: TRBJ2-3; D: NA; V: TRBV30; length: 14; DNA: TGTGCCTGGAGTCCTGGAGGGGGCGTATATACGCAGTATTTT; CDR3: CAWSPGGGVYTQYF
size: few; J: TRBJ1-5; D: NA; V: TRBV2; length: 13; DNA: TGTGCCAGCAGACGACTCAGCAATCAGCCCCAGCATTTT; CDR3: CASRRLSNQPQHF
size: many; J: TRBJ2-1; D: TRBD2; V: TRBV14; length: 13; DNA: TGTGCCAGCAGCCACTTACGGGGGGGCGAGCAGTTCTTC; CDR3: CASSHLRGGEQFF
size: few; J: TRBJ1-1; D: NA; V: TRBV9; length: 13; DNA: TGTGCCAGCAGCGTAGACTCGAACACTGAAGCTTTCTTT; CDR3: CASSVDSNTEAFF
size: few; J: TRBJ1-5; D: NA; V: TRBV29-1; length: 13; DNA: TGCAGCGTTGGTAAGGCCCTAAATCAGCCCCAGCATTTT; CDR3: CSVGKALNQPQHF
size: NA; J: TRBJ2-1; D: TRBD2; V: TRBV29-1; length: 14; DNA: TGCAGCATTAGAGTCCTAGCGGGAAACAATGAGCAGTTCTTC; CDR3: CSIRVLAGNNEQFF
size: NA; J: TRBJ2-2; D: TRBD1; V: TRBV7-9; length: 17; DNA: TGTGCCAGCAGCCCCGGACAGGGGGCTTTTTTCACCGGGGAGCTGTTTTTT; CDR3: CASSPGQGAFFTGELFF
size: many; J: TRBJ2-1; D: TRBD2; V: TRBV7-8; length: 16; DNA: TGTGCCAGCAGCCCCCAGGGAAGCGGGGGCTACAATGAGCAGTTCTTC; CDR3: CASSPQGSGGYNEQFF
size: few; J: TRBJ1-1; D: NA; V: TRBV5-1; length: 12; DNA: TGCGCCAGCAGGGGGAGAGAGACTGAAGCTTTCTTT; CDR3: CASRGRETEAFF
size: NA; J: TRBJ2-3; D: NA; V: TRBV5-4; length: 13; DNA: TGTGCCAGCAGCCGGGAACTCACAGATACGCAGTATTTT; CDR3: CASSRELTDTQYF
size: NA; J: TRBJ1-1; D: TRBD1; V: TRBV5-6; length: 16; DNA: TGTGCCAGCAGCTTGGAACCCAGGGGGCGCGACACTGAAGCTTTCTTT; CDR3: CASSLEPRGRDTEAFF
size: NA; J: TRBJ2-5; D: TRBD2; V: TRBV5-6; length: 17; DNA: TGTGCCAGCAGCCGAAACCCGGGACTAGCCGGGGGGGAGACCCAGTACTTC; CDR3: CASSRNPGLAGGETQYF
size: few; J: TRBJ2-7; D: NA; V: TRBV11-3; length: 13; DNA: TGTGCCAGCAGCTACGGCCCCTCTTACGAGCAGTACTTC; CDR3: CASSYGPSYEQYF
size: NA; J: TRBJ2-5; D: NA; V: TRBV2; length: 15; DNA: TGTGCCAGCAGTGAAGAACAGGGTTTCCAAGAGACCCAGTACTTC; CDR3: CASSEEQGFQETQYF
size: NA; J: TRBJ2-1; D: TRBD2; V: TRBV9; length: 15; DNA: TGTGCCAGCAGCGTAGCTAGCGGGGGATACAATGAGCAGTTCTTC; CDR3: CASSVASGGYNEQFF
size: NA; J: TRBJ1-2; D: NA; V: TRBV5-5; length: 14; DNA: TGTGCCAGCAGCTTAACATGGGGCGACTATGGCTACACCTTC; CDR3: CASSLTWGDYGYTF
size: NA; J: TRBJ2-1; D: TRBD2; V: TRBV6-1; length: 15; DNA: TGTGCCAGCAGGCGTCTAGCGGGAGAGTTCAATGAGCAGTTCTTC; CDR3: CASRRLAGEFNEQFF
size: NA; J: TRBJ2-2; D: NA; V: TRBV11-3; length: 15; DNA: TGTGCCAGCAGCCAATATAGCTCTCGGTCCGGGGAGCTGTTTTTT; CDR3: CASSQYSSRSGELFF
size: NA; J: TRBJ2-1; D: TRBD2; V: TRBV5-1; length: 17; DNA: TGCGCCAGCAGCTTGTGGGCCGGGACTAGCGGGACCAATGAGCAGTTCTTC; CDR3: CASSLWAGTSGTNEQFF
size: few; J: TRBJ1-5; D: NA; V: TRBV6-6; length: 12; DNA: TGTGCCAGCAGTTACTCAGGTCAGCCCCAGCATTTT; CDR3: CASSYSGQPQHF
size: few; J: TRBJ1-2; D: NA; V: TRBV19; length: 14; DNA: TGTGCCAGTAGTATAGATAGGGGGACCCCGAGGGACACCTTC; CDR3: CASSIDRGTPRDTF
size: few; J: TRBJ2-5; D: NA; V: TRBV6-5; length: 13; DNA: TGTGCCAGCAGTTTGGTAACCGAAGAGACCCAGTACTTC; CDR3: CASSLVTEETQYF
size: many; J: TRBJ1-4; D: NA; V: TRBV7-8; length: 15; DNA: TGTGCCAGCAGCTTATTGTTTAGGAATCGTGAAAAACTGTTTTTT; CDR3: CASSLLFRNREKLFF
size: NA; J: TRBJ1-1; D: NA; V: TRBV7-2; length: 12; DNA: TGTGCCAGCAGCTTAACAATAACTGAAGCTTTCTTT; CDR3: CASSLTITEAFF
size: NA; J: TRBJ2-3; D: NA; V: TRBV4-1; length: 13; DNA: TGTGCCAGCAGCCAAGGTAGTGCAGATACGCAGTATTTT; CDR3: CASSQGSADTQYF
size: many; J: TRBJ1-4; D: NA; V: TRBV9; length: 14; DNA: TGTGCCAGCAGCGTAGGCAGTTATAATGAAAAACTGTTTTTT; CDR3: CASSVGSYNEKLFF
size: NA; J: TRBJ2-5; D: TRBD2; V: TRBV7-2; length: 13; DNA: TGTGCCAGCAGCTTGAGCCGGGAGGGGACCCAGTACTTC; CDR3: CASSLSREGTQYF
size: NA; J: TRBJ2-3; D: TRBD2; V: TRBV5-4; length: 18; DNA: TGTGCCAGCAGCCTGGGGGCTCGCGGGGGGGCCCGCACAGATACGCAGTATTTT; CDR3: CASSLGARGGARTDTQYF
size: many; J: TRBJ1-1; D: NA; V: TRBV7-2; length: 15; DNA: TGTGCCAGCAGCTCCGGTGGGGCAATGAACACTGAAGCTTTCTTT; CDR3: CASSSGGAMNTEAFF
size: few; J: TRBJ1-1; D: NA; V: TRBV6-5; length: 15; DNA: TGTGCCAGCAGTTACTCGATATCGGGAGGAACTGAAGCTTTCTTT; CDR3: CASSYSISGGTEAFF
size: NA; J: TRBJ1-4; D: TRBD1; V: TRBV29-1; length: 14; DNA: TGCAGCGTTGCCCTGACAGGGACTAATGAAAAACTGTTTTTT; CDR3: CSVALTGTNEKLFF
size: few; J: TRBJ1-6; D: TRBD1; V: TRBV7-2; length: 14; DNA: TGTGCCAGCAGCTTAGGGACAGGGTACCCACCCCTCCACTTT; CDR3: CASSLGTGYPPLHF
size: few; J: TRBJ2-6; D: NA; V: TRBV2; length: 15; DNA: TGTGCCAGCACTCCTGAGGGCTCTGGGGCCAACGTCCTGACTTTC; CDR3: CASTPEGSGANVLTF
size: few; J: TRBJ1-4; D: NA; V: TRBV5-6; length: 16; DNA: TGTGCCAGCAGCTTGGGCCCCAGGGACGAGTATGAAAAACTGTTTTTT; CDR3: CASSLGPRDEYEKLFF
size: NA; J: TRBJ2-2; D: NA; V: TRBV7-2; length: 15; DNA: TGTGCCAGCAGCTTAGTTCCCTGGGACACCGGGGAGCTGTTTTTT; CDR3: CASSLVPWDTGELFF
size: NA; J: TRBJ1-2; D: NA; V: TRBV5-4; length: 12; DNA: TGTGCCAGCAGCTTAAGTGCGAATGGCTACACCTTC; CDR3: CASSLSANGYTF
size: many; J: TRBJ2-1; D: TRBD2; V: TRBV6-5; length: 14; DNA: TGTGCCAGGGGACTAGCGGAGGCGCGGGATGAGCAGTTCTTC; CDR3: CARGLAEARDEQFF
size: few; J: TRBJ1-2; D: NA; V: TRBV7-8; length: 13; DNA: TGTGCCAGCAGCCCCAAATCTACGAATGGCTACACCTTC; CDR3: CASSPKSTNGYTF
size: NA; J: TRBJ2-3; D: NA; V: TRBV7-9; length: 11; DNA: TGTGCCAGCACCCAAACAGATACGCAGTATTTT; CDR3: CASTQTDTQYF